A few counts support the clone carrying this T cell receptor (beta chain). Antigen: not known. This CDR3 spans 14 amino acids. Trimming took 9 bases from V and 3 from J, leaving 12 bases between them. Germline V CDR1 and CDR2: LNHDA, SQIVND (reference sequence). The data derive from a study of beta chain features in type 1 diabetes. Across the whole study: Healthy donors and patients had similar age, gender and cell yields.

All of the isolated RNA was reverse transcribed, so expressed TCRB transcripts were sequenced. Sequencing used immunoSEQ multiplex PCR; TCRdb keeps in-frame clones, though not all of them. The sample lists hundreds of thousands of clones, about 12% occurring once. Via the markers CD45RO/CCR7/CD25/CD127/CD95/CD27, stem cell-like memory, regulatory, central memory and naive CD4+ cells were sorted. Study outcomes and limitations: Shortening that was moderate but significant affected the TCRB CDR3s of Type 1 diabetes patients in all four CD4+ subsets. Among patients, naive, central memory and Treg TCRB repertoires appeared more similar than among healthy donors.

The clonotype was recovered from a man between 18 and 29 years old in good health. Sequenced sample: naive CD4+ T cells from blood. The V call is TRBV19, the J call TRBJ2-6; possible D gene TRBD1, 6 bases. CDR3 amino acids: CASRDTGGANVLTF. For the CDR3, the DNA is TGTGCCAGCCGGGACACTGGTGGGGCCAACGTCCTGACTTTC.